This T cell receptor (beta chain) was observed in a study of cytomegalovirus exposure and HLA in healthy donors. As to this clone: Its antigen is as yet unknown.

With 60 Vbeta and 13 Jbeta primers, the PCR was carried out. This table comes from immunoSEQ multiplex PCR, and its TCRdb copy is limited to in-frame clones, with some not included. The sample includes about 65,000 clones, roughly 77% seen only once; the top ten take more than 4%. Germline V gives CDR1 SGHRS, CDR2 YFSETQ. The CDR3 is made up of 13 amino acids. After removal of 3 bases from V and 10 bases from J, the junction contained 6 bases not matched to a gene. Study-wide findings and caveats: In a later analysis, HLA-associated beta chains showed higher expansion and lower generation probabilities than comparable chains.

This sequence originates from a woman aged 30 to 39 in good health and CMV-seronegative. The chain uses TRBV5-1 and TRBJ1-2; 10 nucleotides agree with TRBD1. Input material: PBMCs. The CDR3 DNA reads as TGCGCCAGCAGCTCAGGGACAGGGGAGGACTACACCTTC. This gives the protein CASSSGTGEDYTF. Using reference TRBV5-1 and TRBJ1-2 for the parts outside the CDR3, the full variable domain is KAGVTQTPRYLIKTRGQQVTLSCSPISGHRSVSWYQQTPGQGLQFLFEYFSETQRNKGNFPGRFSGRQFSNSRSEMNVSTLELGDSALYLCASSSGTGEDYTFGSGTRLTVV.